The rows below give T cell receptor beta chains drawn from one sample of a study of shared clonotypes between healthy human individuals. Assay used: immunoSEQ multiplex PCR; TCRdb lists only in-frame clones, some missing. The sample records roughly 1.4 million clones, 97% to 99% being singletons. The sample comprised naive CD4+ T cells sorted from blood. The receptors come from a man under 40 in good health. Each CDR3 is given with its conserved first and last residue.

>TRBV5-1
CASGPVGAQETQYF
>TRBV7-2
CASSLELAGSYEQYF
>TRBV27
CASSFYSSGGSYNEQFF
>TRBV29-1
CSPRCVMGGRDTGELFF
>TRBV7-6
CASSLGHSNEKLFF
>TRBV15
CATSRKGLGANVLTF
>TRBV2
CASTGGSGQALSYEQYF
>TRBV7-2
CASSLDLLASYEQYF
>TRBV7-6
CASSLPNWGSNTGELFF
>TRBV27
CASSRDRNYGYTF
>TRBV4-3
CASSSGQGGEEQYF
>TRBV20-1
CSAVWNTEAFF
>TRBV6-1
CASSDRNIGLGTGFNNEQFF
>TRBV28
CASRLQGNQPQHF
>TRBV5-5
CASSFPAGVEQYF
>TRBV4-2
CASSPRLAGAEFGLEQYF
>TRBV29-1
CSVERRRNTEAFF
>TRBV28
CASSRTGSQETQYF
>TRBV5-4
CASSPTVQETQYF
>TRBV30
CAWSVLEGNSYTF
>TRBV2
CASSRDTPRHGYTF
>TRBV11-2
CASSSWPRTSGPSYEQYF
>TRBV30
CAWSDFSGTGGAFF
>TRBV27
CASKGEPSNYGYTF
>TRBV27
CAILRDRANVSGNTIYF
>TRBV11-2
CASRSAGQGVYEQYF
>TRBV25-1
CASSLVGTQLNEQFF
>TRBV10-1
CASSEGSQENTIYF
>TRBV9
CASSVSQPISGNTIYF
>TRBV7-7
CASSSGLANEQYF
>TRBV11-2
CASSPRAGGETQYF
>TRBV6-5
CASSLLAGSTDTQYF
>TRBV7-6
CASSETGQGSSGNTIYF
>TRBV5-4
CASSLRDVAYEQYF
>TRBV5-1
CASSLDGNYGYTF
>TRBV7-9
CASSTGTASYEQYF
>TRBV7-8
CASSKDRAGNTIYF
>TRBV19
CASSIEDRAAEAFF
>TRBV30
CAWTQAATNEQFF
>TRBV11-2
CASSRGQGETQYF
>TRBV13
CASSFSFGGGTEAFF
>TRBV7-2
CASSPGLAITYEQYF
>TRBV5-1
CASSLPSGSTETQYF
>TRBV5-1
CATTHAGVGTDTQYF